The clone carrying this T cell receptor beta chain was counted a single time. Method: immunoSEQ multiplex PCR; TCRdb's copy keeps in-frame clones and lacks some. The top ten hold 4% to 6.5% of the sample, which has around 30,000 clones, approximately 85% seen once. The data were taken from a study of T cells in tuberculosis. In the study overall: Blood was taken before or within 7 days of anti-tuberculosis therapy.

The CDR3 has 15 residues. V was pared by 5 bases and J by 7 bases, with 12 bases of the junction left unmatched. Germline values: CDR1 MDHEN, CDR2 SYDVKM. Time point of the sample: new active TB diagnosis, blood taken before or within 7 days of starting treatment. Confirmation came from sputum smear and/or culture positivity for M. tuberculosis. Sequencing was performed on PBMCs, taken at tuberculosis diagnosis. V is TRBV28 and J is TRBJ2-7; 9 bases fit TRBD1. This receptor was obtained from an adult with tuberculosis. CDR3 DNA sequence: TGTGCCAGCAGTCTCCCGGGACAGGGTGAGAGGGAGCAGTACTTC. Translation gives CASSLPGQGEREQYF.